The 32 T cell receptor beta chains given below trace back to one sample, sequenced in a study of blood T cells in healthy people across ages. A second PCR of 7 to 11 cycles used a sample-barcoded 5' primer and a J-beta primer mix. One entry per CDR3 protein, called by TCRdb with MiXCR from the 5' RACE reads. This sample has some 880,000 distinct CDR3 sequences, with about 36% found just once. Sample: blood. The receptors shown here come from a man between 18 and 35 years old in good health.

The chain recombines TRBV5-1 with TRBJ2-1; possibly TRBD1 for D (6 bases). V lost 0 bases and J lost 6, with 16 bases in between. Germline CDR1 and CDR2: SGHRS and YFSETQ. The CDR3 is 16 amino acids. CDR3 in amino acids: CASSLEGSRGFNEQFF. The CDR3, as DNA: TGCGCCAGCAGCTTGGAGGGTAGCAGGGGATTCAATGAGCAGTTCTTC.

This clonotype was recorded once. A much larger clone is a single base away; this may be a read error. Since no conserved phenylalanine or tryptophan closes the CDR3, a read error is the likely cause. In nucleotides, the CDR3 is TGCGCCAGCAGCTTTACAGGGGATGAGCAGTTCTTA. Translation gives CASSFTGDEQFL. This rearrangement joins TRBV5-1 to TRBJ2-1; TRBD1 matches 7 bases. V lost 2 bases and J lost 8; bases outside the gene matches: 1. CDR3 length equals 12 residues. Germline V gene data show CDR1 as SGHRS and CDR2 as YFSETQ.

The V gene is TRBV6-5, the J gene TRBJ1-6, with 9 bases aligning to TRBD1. V shed 10 bases and J 10 bases; nucleotides not matched to a gene: 8. The CDR3 covers 13 residues. Germline V lookup: CDR1 MNHEY, CDR2 SVGAGI. CDR3 in amino acids: CATTDRGYSPLHF. Here the CDR3 DNA reads TGTGCCACCACGGACAGGGGCTACTCACCCCTCCACTTT.

The chain links TRBV5-1 to TRBJ1-3, with D possibly being TRBD1 (6 bases). V lost 1 base and J lost 4, with 12 bases in between. Germline CDR1 is SGHRS and CDR2 is YFSETQ. The CDR3 is 15 amino acids. The CDR3 loop reads CASSLSGDPGNTIYF. DNA for the CDR3: TGCGCCAGCAGCTTGTCAGGGGATCCCGGAAACACCATATATTTT.

The chain has TRBV20-1 and TRBJ1-4; tentative D call: TRBD1 (5 bases). Looked up from germline, CDR1 is DFQATT and CDR2 is SNEGSKA (reference sequence). The V and J ends lost 6 bases and 8 bases respectively, with 10 bases between them. The CDR3 spans 11 residues. CDR3 bases: TGCAGTGCCCCGGGGGAGGAAAAACTGTTTTTT. It yields the protein CSAPGEEKLFF.

V gene TRBV6-5 combines with J gene TRBJ2-2; unclear D gene. The CDR3 runs to 13 residues. The V end was cut by 8 bases, the J end by 0 bases, with 7 bases between. In germline, CDR1 is MNHEY, CDR2 SVGAGI. CDR3 nucleotide sequence: TGTGCCAGCGGCGCTTCGAACACCGGGGAGCTGTTTTTT. Translated, it gives CASGASNTGELFF.

The chain joins TRBV9 to TRBJ1-6, with D uncertain. The CDR3 spans 16 residues. With 0 bases removed from V and 6 bases from J, the gap between germline ends came to 13 bases. The V gene's germline CDR1 is SGDLS and CDR2 YYNGEE. The CDR3 region is CASSVELKGGNSPLHF. In DNA form, the CDR3 reads TGTGCCAGCAGCGTAGAGCTGAAGGGAGGTAATTCACCCCTCCACTTT.

This clonotype was seen many times. The CDR3 region is CSARRQNQPQHF. The CDR3 region has the DNA TGCAGTGCTCGTCGACAAAATCAGCCCCAGCATTTT. V is TRBV20-1 and J is TRBJ1-5, with no clear D. Germline assignment: CDR1 DFQATT and CDR2 SNEGSKA (reference sequence). CDR3 length: 12 amino acids. The V gene lost 5 bases and the J gene lost 4 bases, with 9 bases spanning the gap.

This clonotype was seen a few times. The chain has TRBV15 and TRBJ2-5; D is ambiguous. In germline, CDR1 is LNHNV, CDR2 YYDKDF (reference sequence). V lost 1 base, J lost 3 bases, and 6 bases lay in between. CDR3 length: 13 amino acids. The CDR3 is CATSRAGEETQYF. CDR3 sequence (DNA): TGTGCCACCAGCAGAGCAGGAGAAGAGACCCAGTACTTC.

The CDR3 loop reads CATREGGGQGSYNEQYF. Written as DNA, the CDR3 is TGTGCCACCAGGGAGGGTGGGGGACAGGGGTCCTACAATGAGCAGTACTTC. The chain couples TRBV24-1 to TRBJ2-1, with TRBD1 identical over 10 bases. The J call may not be correct, given that the DNA end is closer to TRBJ2-7. CDR1 KGHDR and CDR2 SFDVKD come from the germline V gene. This CDR3 comprises 17 residues.

This clonotype was detected only a few times. This chain links TRBV20-1 with TRBJ2-5, with a tentative D call TRBD2 (7 bases). V dropped 6 bases and J dropped 3 bases, with 23 bases sitting between them. The CDR3 runs 16 residues. The germline CDR1 and CDR2 sequences are DFQATT and SNEGSKA (reference sequence). Written as DNA, the CDR3 is TGCAGTGCCCCCAACCACGCGGGGGCCCCTAAAGAGACCCAGTACTTC. Translating it yields CSAPNHAGAPKETQYF.

The CDR3 region is CASSSSGSYNEQFF. In DNA form, the CDR3 reads TGCGCCAGCAGCTCCTCCGGGAGCTACAATGAGCAGTTCTTC. The chain joins TRBV5-1 to TRBJ2-1; a weak D match, TRBD2 (6 bases). V was shortened by 3 bases and J by 3 bases, with 10 bases between the two germline ends. This CDR3 spans 14 amino acids. Germline assignment: CDR1 SGHRS and CDR2 YFSETQ.

Only a few counts were recorded for this clonotype. V and J are TRBV7-9 and TRBJ2-1; 9 bases agree with TRBD2. This CDR3 comprises 18 residues. Per germline, CDR1 SEHNR and CDR2 FQNEAQ (reference sequence). J was trimmed by 0 bases and V by 1 base; bases with no gene match: 7. CDR3 nucleotides: TGTGCCAGCAGCTTAGTAGCGGGGGACCTACACTCCTACAATGAGCAGTTCTTC. This sequence encodes CASSLVAGDLHSYNEQFF.

The chain joins TRBV6-5 to TRBJ1-6; tentative D call: TRBD1 (5 bases). The CDR3 runs 15 residues. V lost 6 bases, J lost 2 bases, and 11 bases lay in between. CDR1 is MNHEY, CDR2 SVGAGI, per germline. The CDR3 nucleotides are TGTGCCAGCAGCCCCGGGGGGGCCTATAATTCACCCCTCCACTTT. Protein product: CASSPGGAYNSPLHF.

The chain's CDR3 is CSARDQGPGNTIYF. CDR3 sequence (DNA): TGCAGTGCTAGAGATCAGGGGCCTGGAAACACCATATATTTT. This chain links TRBV20-1 with TRBJ1-3; perhaps TRBD1 as D (6 bases). This CDR3 has 14 amino acids. V lost 0 bases and J lost 2, with 8 bases in between. Germline values: CDR1 DFQATT, CDR2 SNEGSKA (reference sequence).

The V gene is TRBV20-1, the J gene TRBJ2-5; the match to TRBD2 covers 12 bases. Trimming removed 5 bases from V and 3 bases from J; junction bases left unmatched: 4. The CDR3 sequence is 14 residues long. Per germline, CDR1 DFQATT and CDR2 SNEGSKA (reference sequence). The CDR3 protein is CSAETSGGEETQYF. CDR3 bases: TGCAGTGCTGAGACTAGCGGGGGAGAAGAGACCCAGTACTTC.

This clonotype was seen just once. The genes are TRBV20-1 and TRBJ2-3; 10 bases map to TRBD2. CDR3 length: 15 residues. Per germline, CDR1 DFQATT and CDR2 SNEGSKA (reference sequence). V lost 5 bases and J lost 2; bases outside the gene matches: 7. The CDR3 spells CSAGRTSGNTDTQYF. The CDR3 region has the DNA TGCAGTGCTGGACGGACTAGCGGAAACACAGATACGCAGTATTTT.

This chain connects TRBV20-1 to TRBJ2-2; 9 nucleotides align to TRBD1. CDR3 size: 14 residues. Trimming cost V 3 bases and J 5 bases; bases outside gene matches: 4. The germline V gene has CDR1 DFQATT and CDR2 SNEGSKA (reference sequence). The CDR3 here is CSARGTGRTGELFF. The CDR3 coding sequence is TGCAGTGCTAGGGGGACAGGGAGGACCGGGGAGCTGTTTTTT.

The chain combines TRBV20-1 with TRBJ2-5, with D unclear. The V end was cut by 3 bases, the J end by 2 bases, with 13 bases between. From germline, CDR1 is DFQATT and CDR2 SNEGSKA (reference sequence). The CDR3 sequence is 14 residues long. The CDR3 DNA reads as TGCAGTGCTAGCGTCCCAGACCCACAAGAGACCCAGTACTTC. This sequence encodes CSASVPDPQETQYF.

This clonotype was seen many times. The rearrangement joins TRBV5-1 to TRBJ2-3; D call uncertain. The CDR3 contains 13 residues. Germline V gives CDR1 SGHRS, CDR2 YFSETQ. Trimming removed 4 bases from V and 4 bases from J, with 10 bases in between. This chain's CDR3 is CASSPEIADTQYF. The CDR3 nucleotides read TGCGCCAGCAGCCCCGAGATCGCAGATACGCAGTATTTT.

The chain combines TRBV20-1 with TRBJ1-1, with 7 bases identical to TRBD1. The CDR3 spans 14 residues. V shed 4 bases and J 5 bases; nucleotides not matched to a gene: 10. Germline CDR1 and CDR2: DFQATT and SNEGSKA (reference sequence). CDR3 sequence: CSATPRQGRTEAFF. The CDR3 region has the DNA TGCAGTGCTACTCCGAGACAGGGACGGACTGAAGCTTTCTTT.

The rearrangement joins TRBV2 to TRBJ1-1, with 10 bases that match TRBD1. The CDR3 is 13 residues long. Germline-derived CDR1 and CDR2 are SNHLY and FYNNEI. Germline trimming cut 6 bases from V and 7 bases from J; bases unmatched to any gene: 5. The CDR3 nucleotides read TGTGCCAGCAGGCGGACAGGGGGGCTTGAAGCTTTCTTT. This codes for CASRRTGGLEAFF.

This clonotype was found a few times. The chain uses TRBV5-1 and TRBJ1-4; D perhaps matches TRBD1 (6 bases). The CDR3 has 15 amino acids. Trimming took 6 bases from V and 5 from J, leaving 17 bases between them. Germline loops: CDR1 SGHRS, CDR2 YFSETQ. CDR3: CASKTYGQPNEKLFF. The CDR3 DNA follows: TGCGCCAGCAAAACTTACGGACAGCCAAATGAAAAACTGTTTTTT.

This clonotype has a count of ten or more. The CDR3: CASKPLAGAHEQFF. CDR3 in DNA: TGTGCCAGCAAGCCCCTTGCGGGGGCCCATGAGCAGTTCTTC. The rearrangement uses TRBV6-1 and TRBJ2-1; possible D gene TRBD2, 7 bases. The germline V gene has CDR1 MNHNS and CDR2 SASEGT. The germline V and J ends were trimmed by 7 bases and 8 bases, with 18 bases remaining between them. The CDR3 is made up of 14 amino acids.

This clonotype was counted between two and nine times. In nucleotides, the CDR3 is TGCGGCTTGGGGCGCTCCTATAATTCACCCCTCCACTTT. Its protein is CGLGRSYNSPLHF. This chain links TRBV20-1 with TRBJ1-6, with D tentatively TRBD1 (5 bases). Germline V lookup: CDR1 DFQATT, CDR2 SNEGSKA (reference sequence). The CDR3 sequence is 13 residues long.

This rearrangement joins TRBV4-1 to TRBJ1-2, with D possibly matching TRBD1 (6 bases). Trimming took off 4 bases at V and 4 bases at J, with 13 bases between the two ends. This CDR3 spans 14 amino acids. From germline, CDR1 is MGHRA and CDR2 YSYEKL. The CDR3 nucleotides are TGCGCCAGCAGCCCTCAGGACAGCTCCTATGGCTACACCTTC. It codes for CASSPQDSSYGYTF.

V gene TRBV28 combines with J gene TRBJ2-2, with 8 bases identical to TRBD1. The CDR3 has 17 amino acids. Germline assignment: CDR1 MDHEN and CDR2 SYDVKM. V dropped 2 bases and J dropped 6; count of bases not matched to a gene: 11. The CDR3 DNA sequence: TGTGCCAGCAGTTTACCCGGGACAGGACTCCGTCCCGGGGAGCTGTTTTTT. Protein product: CASSLPGTGLRPGELFF.

The chain uses TRBV7-2 and TRBJ2-5; no reliable D call. CDR3 length equals 15 residues. Germline assignment: CDR1 SGHTA and CDR2 FQGNSA. V was cut by 1 base and J by 2 bases, with 11 bases left in between. CDR3 DNA sequence: TGTGCCAGCAGCTTAGGGGTCTACCCACAAGAGACCCAGTACTTC. It codes for CASSLGVYPQETQYF.

This clonotype was picked up many times. The genes are TRBV6-5 and TRBJ1-4; D is perhaps TRBD1 (5 bases). Between the trimmed V and J ends, which lost 6 bases and 6 bases, there was a span of 14 bases. The CDR3 spans 14 residues. Germline V lookup: CDR1 MNHEY, CDR2 SVGAGI. The CDR3, as DNA: TGTGCCAGCAGCCTCAGTTGGGGGGATGAAAAACTGTTTTTT. Its translation is CASSLSWGDEKLFF.

The chain recombines TRBV9 with TRBJ1-2; D uncertain. Germline assignment: CDR1 SGDLS and CDR2 YYNGEE. The CDR3 consists of 16 residues. V lost 0 bases, J lost 0 bases, and 12 bases lay in between. CDR3 in amino acids: CASSVADAIANYGYTF. As DNA, the CDR3 is TGTGCCAGCAGCGTAGCAGACGCAATTGCTAACTATGGCTACACCTTC.

This clonotype has only a few counts. The chain combines TRBV29-1 with TRBJ1-1; no clear D. Per the germline V gene, CDR1 is SQVTM and CDR2 is ANQGSEA. This CDR3 region has 15 residues. Trimming took off 6 bases at V and 1 base at J, with 18 bases between the two ends. The CDR3 coding sequence is TGCAGCGTCCTGATAACGATAGAACCGAACACTGAAGCTTTCTTT. It is translated as CSVLITIEPNTEAFF.

Worth noting for this clonotype: One end of the junction varies from germline; a read error may be responsible. J is TRBJ2-5 and V is TRBV4-1, with a tentative D call TRBD2 (6 bases). The length of the CDR3 is 18 residues. CDR1 and CDR2 from the germline V gene are MGHRA and YSYEKL. The CDR3 loop is CASSQGFGGARFYNEQNF. As DNA, the CDR3 is TGCGCCAGCAGCCAAGGCTTTGGCGGGGCCCGATTTTACAATGAGCAGAACTTC.